This note documents a single T cell receptor beta chain sequence. Its specificity is not known. Germline V gene lookup returns CDR1 LNHDA and CDR2 SQIVND (reference sequence). With 3 bases clipped from V and 5 bases from J, the junction kept 12 bases outside the gene matches. The CDR3 is 18 residues long. This table comes from immunoSEQ multiplex PCR, and its TCRdb copy is limited to in-frame clones, with some not included. The data show about 96,000 clones, with roughly nine tenths seen just once and 1.5% to 2% held by the top ten. This sample was included in a study of T cell responses to AZD1222 COVID-19 vaccine. Findings and caveats of the study: After two AZD1222 doses, spike-specific TCR breadth and depth rose versus day 0.

V usage is TRBV19 and J usage is TRBJ2-3; 12 nucleotides match TRBD2. This sample comprised peripheral blood, obtained on day 0 of AZD1222 vaccination. The TCR comes from an adult in good health. Here the CDR3 DNA reads TGTGCCAGTAGTATTTTGCTAGCGGGGGGGCTGATTATAGATACGCAGTATTTT. It translates to CASSILLAGGLIIDTQYF.